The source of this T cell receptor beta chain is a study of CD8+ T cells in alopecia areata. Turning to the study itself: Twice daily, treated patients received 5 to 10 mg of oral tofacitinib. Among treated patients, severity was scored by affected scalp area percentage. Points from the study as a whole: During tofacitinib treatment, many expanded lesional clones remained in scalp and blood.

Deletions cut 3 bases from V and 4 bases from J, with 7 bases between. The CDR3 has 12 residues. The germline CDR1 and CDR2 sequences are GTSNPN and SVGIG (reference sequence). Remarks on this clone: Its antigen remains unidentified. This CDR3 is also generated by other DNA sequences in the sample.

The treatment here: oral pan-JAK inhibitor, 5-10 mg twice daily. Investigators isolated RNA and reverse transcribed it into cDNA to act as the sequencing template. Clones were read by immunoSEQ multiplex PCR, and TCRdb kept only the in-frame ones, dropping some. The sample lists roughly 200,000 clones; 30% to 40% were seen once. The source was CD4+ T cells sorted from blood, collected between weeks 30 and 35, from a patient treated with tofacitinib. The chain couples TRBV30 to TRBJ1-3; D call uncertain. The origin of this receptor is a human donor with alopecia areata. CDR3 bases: TGTGCCTGGAGGGGTTCGGGAAACACCATATATTTT. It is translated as CAWRGSGNTIYF.